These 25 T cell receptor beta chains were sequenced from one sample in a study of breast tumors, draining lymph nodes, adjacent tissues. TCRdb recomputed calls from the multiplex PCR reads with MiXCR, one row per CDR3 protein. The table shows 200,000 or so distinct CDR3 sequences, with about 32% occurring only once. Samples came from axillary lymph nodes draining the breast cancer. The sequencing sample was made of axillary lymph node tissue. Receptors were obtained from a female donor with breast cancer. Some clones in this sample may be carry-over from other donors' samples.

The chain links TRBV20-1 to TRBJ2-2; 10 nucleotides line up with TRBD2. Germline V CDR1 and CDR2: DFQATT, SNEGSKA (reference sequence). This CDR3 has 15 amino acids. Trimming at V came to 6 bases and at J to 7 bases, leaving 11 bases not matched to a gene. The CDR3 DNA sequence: TGCAGTGCCCAAAGCCTAGCGGGAGCCGGCGGGGAGCTGTTTTTT. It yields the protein CSAQSLAGAGGELFF.

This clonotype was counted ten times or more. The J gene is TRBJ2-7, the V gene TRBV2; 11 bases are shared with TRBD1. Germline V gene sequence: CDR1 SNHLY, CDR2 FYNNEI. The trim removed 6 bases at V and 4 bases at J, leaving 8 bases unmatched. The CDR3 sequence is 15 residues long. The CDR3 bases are TGTGCCAGCAGCTGGACAGGGGGCGGGGGTTACGAGCAGTACTTC. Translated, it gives CASSWTGGGGYEQYF.

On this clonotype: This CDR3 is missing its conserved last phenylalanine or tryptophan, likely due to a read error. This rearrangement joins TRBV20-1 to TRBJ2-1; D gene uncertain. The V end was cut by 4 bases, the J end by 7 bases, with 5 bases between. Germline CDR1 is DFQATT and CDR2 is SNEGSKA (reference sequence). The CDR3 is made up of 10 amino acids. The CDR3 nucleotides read TGCAGTGCTACCGGGAATGAGCAGTTCTCC. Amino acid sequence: CSATGNEQFS.

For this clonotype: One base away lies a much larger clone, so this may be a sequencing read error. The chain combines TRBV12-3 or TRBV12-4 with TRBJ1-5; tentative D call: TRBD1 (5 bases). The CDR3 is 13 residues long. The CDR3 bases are TGTGCCAGCACTATGCTAGGGGCTCAGCCCCTGCATTTT. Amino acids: CASTMLGAQPLHF.

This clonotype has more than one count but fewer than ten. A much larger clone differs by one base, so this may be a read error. The CDR3 nucleotides are TGCAGTGCTAGTTCCGGGACGGACTCCTCCGAGCAGTACTTC. It specifies CSASSGTDSSEQYF. The chain has TRBV20-1 and TRBJ2-7, with D perhaps assigned TRBD1 or TRBD2 (5 bases each). CDR3 length: 14 amino acids. Germline loops: CDR1 DFQATT, CDR2 SNEGSKA (reference sequence).

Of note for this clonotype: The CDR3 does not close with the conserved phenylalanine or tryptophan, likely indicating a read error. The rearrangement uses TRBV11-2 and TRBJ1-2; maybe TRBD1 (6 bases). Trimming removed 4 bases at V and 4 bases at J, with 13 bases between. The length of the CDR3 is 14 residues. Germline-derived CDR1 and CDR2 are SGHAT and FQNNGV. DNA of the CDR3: TGTGCCAGCAGCTCCAGACAGGAGCCCTATGGCTACACCTCC. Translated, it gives CASSSRQEPYGYTS.

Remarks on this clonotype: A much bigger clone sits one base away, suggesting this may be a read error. CDR3 region: CASSYGGNPYF. The CDR3 DNA reads TGTGCCAGCAGCTACGGCGGGAACCCGTACTTC. The chain has TRBV11-2 and TRBJ2-7; perhaps TRBD2 as D (6 bases). V shed 4 bases and J shed 12 bases, with 13 bases lying between them. This CDR3 contains 11 residues. In germline, CDR1 is SGHAT, CDR2 FQNNGV.

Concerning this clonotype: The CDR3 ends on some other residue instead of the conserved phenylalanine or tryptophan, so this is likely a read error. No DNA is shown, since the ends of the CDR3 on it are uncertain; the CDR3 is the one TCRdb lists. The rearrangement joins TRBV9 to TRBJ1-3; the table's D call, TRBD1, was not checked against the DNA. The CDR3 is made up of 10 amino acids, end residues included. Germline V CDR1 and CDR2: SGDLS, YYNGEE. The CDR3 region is CASSVGGQLT.

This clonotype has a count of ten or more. The CDR3 sequence is CASSRSTNEKLFF. The CDR3 region has the DNA TGCGCCAGCAGCCGTTCAACTAATGAAAAACTGTTTTTT. The J gene is TRBJ1-4, the V gene TRBV5-1; unclear D gene. Trimming took off 4 bases at V and 0 bases at J, with 4 bases between the two ends. CDR1 SGHRS and CDR2 YFSETQ come from the germline V gene. The CDR3 loop spans 13 amino acids.

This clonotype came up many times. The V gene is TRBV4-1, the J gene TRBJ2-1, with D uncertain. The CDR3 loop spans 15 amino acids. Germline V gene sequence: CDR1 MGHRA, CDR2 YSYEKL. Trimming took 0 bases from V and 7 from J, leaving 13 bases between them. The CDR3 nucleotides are TGCGCCAGCAGCCAAGATCGAATTAGAATAAATGAGCAGTTCTTC. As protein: CASSQDRIRINEQFF.

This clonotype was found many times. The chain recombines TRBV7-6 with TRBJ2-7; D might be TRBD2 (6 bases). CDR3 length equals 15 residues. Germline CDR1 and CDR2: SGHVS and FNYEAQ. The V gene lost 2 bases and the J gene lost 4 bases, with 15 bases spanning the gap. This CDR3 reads CASSLFDGGEYEQYF. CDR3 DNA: TGTGCCAGCAGCTTATTTGACGGGGGAGAGTACGAGCAGTACTTC.

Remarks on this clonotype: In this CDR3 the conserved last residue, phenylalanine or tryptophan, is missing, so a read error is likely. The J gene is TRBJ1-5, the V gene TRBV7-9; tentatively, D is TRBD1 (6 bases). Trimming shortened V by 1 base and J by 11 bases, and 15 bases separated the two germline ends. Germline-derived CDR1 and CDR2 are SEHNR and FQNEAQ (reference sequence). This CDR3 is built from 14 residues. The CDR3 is CASSLGGPGETQHL. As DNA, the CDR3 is TGTGCCAGCAGCTTAGGGGGGCCGGGAGAGACCCAGCATCTT.

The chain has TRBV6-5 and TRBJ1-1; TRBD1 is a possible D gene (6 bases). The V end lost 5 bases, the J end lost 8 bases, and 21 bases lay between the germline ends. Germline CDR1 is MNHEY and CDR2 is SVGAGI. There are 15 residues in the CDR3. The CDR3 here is CASSKGQRISTEAFF. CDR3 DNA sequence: TGTGCCAGCAGTAAAGGACAGAGGATTAGTACCGAAGCTTTCTTT.

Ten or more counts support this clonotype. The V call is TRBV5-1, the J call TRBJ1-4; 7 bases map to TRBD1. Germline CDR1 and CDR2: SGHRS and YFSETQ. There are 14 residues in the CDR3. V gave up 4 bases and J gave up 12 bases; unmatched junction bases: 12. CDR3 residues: CASSPRGGAGELFF. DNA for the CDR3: TGCGCCAGCAGCCCACGAGGGGGCGCTGGAGAACTGTTTTTT.

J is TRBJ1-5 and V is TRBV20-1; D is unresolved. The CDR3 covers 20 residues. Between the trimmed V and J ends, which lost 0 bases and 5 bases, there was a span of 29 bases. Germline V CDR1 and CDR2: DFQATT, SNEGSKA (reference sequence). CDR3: CSARDSASPRTGPSHQPQHF. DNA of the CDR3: TGCAGTGCTAGAGATAGTGCTAGCCCACGAACCGGGCCCTCTCATCAGCCCCAGCATTTT.

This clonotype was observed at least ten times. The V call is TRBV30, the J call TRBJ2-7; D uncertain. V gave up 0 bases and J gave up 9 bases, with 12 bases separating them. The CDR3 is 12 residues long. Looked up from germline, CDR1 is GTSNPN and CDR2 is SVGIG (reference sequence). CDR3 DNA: TGTGCCTGGAGTGTACAGTGGGGAACGCAGTACTTC. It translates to CAWSVQWGTQYF.

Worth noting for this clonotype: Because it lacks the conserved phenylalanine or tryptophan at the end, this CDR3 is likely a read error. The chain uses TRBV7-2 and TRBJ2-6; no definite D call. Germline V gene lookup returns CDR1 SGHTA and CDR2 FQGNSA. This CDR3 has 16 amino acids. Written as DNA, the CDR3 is TGTGCCAGCAGCTCCGGACGGCCCTCTGAGGCCAACGTCCTGACTCTC. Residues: CASSSGRPSEANVLTL.

The CDR3 loop is CSARAPSGTAKSAPSYEQYF. CDR3 DNA sequence: TGCAGTGCTAGAGCGCCGTCCGGGACAGCGAAATCGGCCCCCTCCTACGAGCAGTACTTC. This chain links TRBV20-1 with TRBJ2-7, with 7 bases that match TRBD1. The germline gives CDR1 DFQATT, CDR2 SNEGSKA (reference sequence). CDR3 size: 20 residues. Trimming took 1 base from V and 0 from J; bases not matched to a gene: 21.

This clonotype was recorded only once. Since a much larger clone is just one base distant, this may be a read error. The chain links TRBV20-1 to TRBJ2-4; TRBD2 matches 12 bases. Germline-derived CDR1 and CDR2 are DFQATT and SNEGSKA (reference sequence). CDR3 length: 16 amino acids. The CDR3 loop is CSARTSGGSAKNTQYF. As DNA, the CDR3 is TGCAGTGCTAGAACTAGCGGGGGGTCCGCCAAAAACACTCAGTACTTC.

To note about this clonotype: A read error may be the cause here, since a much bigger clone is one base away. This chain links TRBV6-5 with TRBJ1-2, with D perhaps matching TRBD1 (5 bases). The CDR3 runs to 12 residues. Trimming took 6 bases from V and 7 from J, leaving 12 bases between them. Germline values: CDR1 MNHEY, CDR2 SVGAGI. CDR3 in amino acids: CASSQGLTGYTF. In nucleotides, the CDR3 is TGTGCCAGCAGCCAGGGACTCACTGGCTACACCTTC.

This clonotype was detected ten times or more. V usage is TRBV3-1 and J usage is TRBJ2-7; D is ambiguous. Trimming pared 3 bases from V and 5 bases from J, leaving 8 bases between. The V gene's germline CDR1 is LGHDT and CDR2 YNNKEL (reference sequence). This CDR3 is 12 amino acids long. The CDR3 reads CASSHQDNEQYF. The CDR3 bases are TGTGCCAGCAGCCACCAGGATAACGAGCAGTACTTC.

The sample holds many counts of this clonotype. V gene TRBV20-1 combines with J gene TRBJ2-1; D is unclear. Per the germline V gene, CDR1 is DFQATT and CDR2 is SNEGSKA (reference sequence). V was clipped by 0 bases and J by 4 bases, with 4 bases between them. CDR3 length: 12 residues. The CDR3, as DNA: TGCAGTGCTAGAGATGAGTACAATGAGCAGTTCTTC. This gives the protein CSARDEYNEQFF.

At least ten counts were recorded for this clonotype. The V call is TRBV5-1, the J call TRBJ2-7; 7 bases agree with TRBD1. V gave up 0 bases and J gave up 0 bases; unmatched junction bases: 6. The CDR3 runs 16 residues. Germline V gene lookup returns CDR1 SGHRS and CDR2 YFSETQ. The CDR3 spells CASSLEVTGSSYEQYF. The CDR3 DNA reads TGCGCCAGCAGCTTGGAAGTGACAGGGAGCTCCTACGAGCAGTACTTC.

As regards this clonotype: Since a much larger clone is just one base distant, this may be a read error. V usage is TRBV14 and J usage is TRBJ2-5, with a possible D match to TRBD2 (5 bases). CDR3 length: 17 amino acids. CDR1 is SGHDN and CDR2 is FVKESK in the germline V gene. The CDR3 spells CASSQETLASVQATQYF. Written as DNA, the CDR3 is TGTGCCAGCAGCCAAGAAACCCTAGCTTCAGTTCAAGCGACCCAGTACTTC.

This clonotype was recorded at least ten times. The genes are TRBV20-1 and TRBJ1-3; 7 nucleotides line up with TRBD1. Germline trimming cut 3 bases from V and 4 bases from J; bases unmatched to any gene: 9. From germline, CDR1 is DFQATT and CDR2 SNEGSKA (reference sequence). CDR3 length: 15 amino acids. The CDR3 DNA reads TGCAGTGCTAGTGTGACAGGGCAAGCGGGAAACACCATATATTTT. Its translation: CSASVTGQAGNTIYF.